This TCR beta chain originates from a study of cytomegalovirus exposure and HLA in healthy donors. Study at large: Within an early data release were roughly 90 million unique TCRs drawn from HLA-typed donors.

PCR used 60 Vbeta primers and 13 Jbeta primers. The data were produced by immunoSEQ multiplex PCR, yet TCRdb's version contains in-frame clones alone and is incomplete. This table holds about 130,000 clones, approximately 63% found once. Germline lookup yields CDR1 SQVTM and CDR2 ANQGSEA. This CDR3 is 11 amino acids long. Trimming stripped 4 bases from V and 0 bases from J, with 3 bases between. Concerning this clone itself: The antigen remains unidentified. In the same sample, other DNA sequences code for this CDR3.

Study conclusions and caveats: TCR beta sequences reportedly predicted most subjects' HLA-A and HLA-B alleles accurately. Altogether, some 170 TCR beta chains were recorded as cytomegalovirus-associated.

This chain joins TRBV29-1 and TRBJ1-1; D gene unclear. This receptor was identified in a woman aged 55-70 years in good health and CMV-seropositive. The sample was PBMCs. CDR3 protein: CSVVMNTEAFF. The CDR3 bases are TGCAGCGTTGTTATGAACACTGAAGCTTTCTTT.